This T cell receptor (beta chain) emerged from a study of blood T cells in healthy people across ages. Through a sample-barcoded 5' primer and a J-beta primer mix, a second PCR was run for roughly 7 to 11 cycles. Every single cDNA molecule received a tag from a template-switch adaptor with 12 random nucleotides. TCRdb reanalysed the 5' RACE reads using MiXCR and keeps one entry per CDR3 protein. This table holds approximately 1.5 million distinct CDR3 sequences, 34% found once. The V gene's germline CDR1 is MNHEY and CDR2 SMNVEV (reference sequence). Germline trimming cut 0 bases from V and 12 bases from J; bases unmatched to any gene: 21. This CDR3 spans 19 amino acids.

Sample: blood. The TCR was taken from a woman in her 30s in good health. The chain recombines TRBV27 with TRBJ1-4; 8 bases fit TRBD1. CDR3 residues: CASSLSGAGGAQISGELFF. The CDR3 DNA reads TGTGCCAGCAGTTTATCGGGGGCAGGGGGCGCGCAGATTTCCGGGGAACTGTTTTTT.